The TCR beta chain described here comes from a study of T-cell reconstitution after alpha-beta-depleted transplantation in children. Study-level points and caveats: One year after transplant, T-cell counts and diversity came mostly from newly produced T cells. Surviving thymic progenitors and recipient T cells were the source of high TCRbeta diversity at day 60 in some patients. Reportedly, only several hundred clones from non-depleted graft cells drove alpha-beta T-cell counts at about two months.

A library of TCRbeta sequences, prepared with unique molecular identifiers, was generated. A single record per CDR3 protein comes from TCRdb applying MiXCR to the PCR reads. Among approximately 200,000 distinct CDR3 sequences listed, roughly 6.5% were seen once. This clonotype was observed many times. The antigen remains unidentified. Germline CDR1 reads SGHKS; CDR2 reads YYEKEE (reference sequence). The V gene end was trimmed by 3 bases and the J gene end by 4 bases; junction bases not matched to a gene: 6. This CDR3 is built from 15 residues. The receptor comes from a girl under three years old with combined immunodeficiency, due to receive a stem cell transplant. V usage is TRBV5-5 and J usage is TRBJ2-5; 10 bases align to TRBD2. The starting material was PBMCs, obtained before TCRalphabeta/CD19-depleted stem cell transplant. This CDR3 reads CASSSLAGDTETQYF. In nucleotides, the CDR3 is TGTGCCAGCAGCTCCCTAGCGGGAGATACAGAGACCCAGTACTTC.